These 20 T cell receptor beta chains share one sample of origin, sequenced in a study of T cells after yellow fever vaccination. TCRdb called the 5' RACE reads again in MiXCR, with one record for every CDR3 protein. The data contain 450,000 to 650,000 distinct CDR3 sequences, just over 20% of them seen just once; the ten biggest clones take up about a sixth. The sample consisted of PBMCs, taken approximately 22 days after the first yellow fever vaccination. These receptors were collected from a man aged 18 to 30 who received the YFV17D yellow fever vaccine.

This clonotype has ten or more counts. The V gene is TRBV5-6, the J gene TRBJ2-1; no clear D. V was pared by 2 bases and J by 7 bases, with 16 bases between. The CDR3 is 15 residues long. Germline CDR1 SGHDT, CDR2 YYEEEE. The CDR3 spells CASSFEEYSPNEQFF. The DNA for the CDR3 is TGTGCCAGCAGCTTTGAGGAGTATAGCCCAAATGAGCAGTTCTTC.

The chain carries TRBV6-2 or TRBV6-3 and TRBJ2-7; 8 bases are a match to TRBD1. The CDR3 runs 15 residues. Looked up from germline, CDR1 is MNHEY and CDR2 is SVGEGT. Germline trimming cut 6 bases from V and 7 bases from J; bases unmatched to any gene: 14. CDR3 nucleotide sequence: TGTGCCAGCAGAGGACAGGGCACTTATCCGGGAGAGCAGTACTTC. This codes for CASRGQGTYPGEQYF.

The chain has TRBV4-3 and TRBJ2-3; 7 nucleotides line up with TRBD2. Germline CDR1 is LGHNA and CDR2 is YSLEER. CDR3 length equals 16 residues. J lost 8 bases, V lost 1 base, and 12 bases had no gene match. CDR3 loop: CASSQGTQRGRATQYF. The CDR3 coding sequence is TGCGCCAGCAGCCAAGGTACCCAGCGGGGAAGGGCTACGCAGTATTTT.

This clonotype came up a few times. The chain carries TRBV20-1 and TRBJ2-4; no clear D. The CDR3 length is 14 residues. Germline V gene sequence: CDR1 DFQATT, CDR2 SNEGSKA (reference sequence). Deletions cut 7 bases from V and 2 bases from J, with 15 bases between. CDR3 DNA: TGCAGTGGGCAGGATGGTTTTACCAAAAACATTCAGTACTTC. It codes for CSGQDGFTKNIQYF.

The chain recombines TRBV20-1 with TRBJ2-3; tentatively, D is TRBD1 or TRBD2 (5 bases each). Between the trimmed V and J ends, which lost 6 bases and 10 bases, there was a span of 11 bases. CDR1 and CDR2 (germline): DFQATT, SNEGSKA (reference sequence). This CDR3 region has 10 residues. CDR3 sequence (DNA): TGCAGTGCCGAGTTGGGGGCGCAGTATTTT. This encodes CSAELGAQYF.

The CDR3 nucleotides read TGTGCCAGCAGCTCCAGAGGCTCTAGCTTGAAGACCCAGTACTTC. Amino acid sequence: CASSSRGSSLKTQYF. The V and J genes are TRBV7-9 and TRBJ2-5; possibly TRBD2 for D (5 bases). V was clipped by 4 bases and J by 6 bases, with 18 bases between them. The germline V gene encodes CDR1 SEHNR and CDR2 FQNEAQ (reference sequence). The CDR3 runs 15 residues.

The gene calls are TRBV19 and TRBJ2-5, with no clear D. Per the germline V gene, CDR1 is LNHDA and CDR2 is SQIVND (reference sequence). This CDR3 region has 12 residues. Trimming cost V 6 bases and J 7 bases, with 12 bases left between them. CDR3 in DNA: TGTGCCAGTAGGAGGAGCCGGAGGACCCAGTACTTC. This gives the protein CASRRSRRTQYF.

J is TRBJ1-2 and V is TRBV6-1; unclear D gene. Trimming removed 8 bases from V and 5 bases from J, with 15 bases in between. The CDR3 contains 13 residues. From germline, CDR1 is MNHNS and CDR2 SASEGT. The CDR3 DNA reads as TGTGCCAGCGGACGAGAAGTATCATATGGCTACACCTTC. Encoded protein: CASGREVSYGYTF.

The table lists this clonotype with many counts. The CDR3 sequence: CASSFDRSTDTQYF. CDR3 nucleotides: TGTGCCAGCAGCTTCGACAGGAGCACAGATACGCAGTATTTT. The J gene is TRBJ2-3, the V gene TRBV7-2, with TRBD1 as a possible D gene (6 bases). The CDR3 runs to 14 residues. Germline V gene data show CDR1 as SGHTA and CDR2 as FQGNSA. V lost 3 bases and J 0 bases, leaving 7 bases between the germline ends.

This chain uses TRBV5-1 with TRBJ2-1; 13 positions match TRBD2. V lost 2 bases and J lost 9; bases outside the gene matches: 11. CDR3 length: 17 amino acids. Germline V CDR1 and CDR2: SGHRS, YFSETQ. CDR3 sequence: CASSLGTSGALRVEQFF. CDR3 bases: TGCGCCAGCAGCTTAGGGACTAGCGGGGCCCTGAGGGTTGAGCAGTTCTTC.

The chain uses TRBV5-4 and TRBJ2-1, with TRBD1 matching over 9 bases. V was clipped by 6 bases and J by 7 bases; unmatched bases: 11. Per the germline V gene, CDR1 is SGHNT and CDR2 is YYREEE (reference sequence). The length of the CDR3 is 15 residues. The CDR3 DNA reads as TGTGCCAGCAACCGCCCGGGACAGGGTAAAAATGAGCAGTTCTTC. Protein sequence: CASNRPGQGKNEQFF. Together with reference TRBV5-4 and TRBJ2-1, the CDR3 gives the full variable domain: ETGVTQSPTHLIKTRGQQVTLRCSSQSGHNTVSWYQQALGQGPQFIFQYYREEENGRGNFPPRFSGLQFPNYSSELNVNALELDDSALYLCASNRPGQGKNEQFFGPGTRLTVL.

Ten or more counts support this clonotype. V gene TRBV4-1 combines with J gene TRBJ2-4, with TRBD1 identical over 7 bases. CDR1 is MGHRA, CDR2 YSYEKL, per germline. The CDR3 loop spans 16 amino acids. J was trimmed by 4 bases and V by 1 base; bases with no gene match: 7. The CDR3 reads CASSQVVRDRKNIQYF. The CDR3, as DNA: TGCGCCAGCAGCCAAGTCGTCCGGGACAGAAAAAACATTCAGTACTTC.

CDR3 sequence reads: CASLFRMNTEAFF. Here the CDR3 DNA reads TGTGCCAGTCTCTTCAGAATGAACACTGAAGCTTTCTTT. The V gene is TRBV7-2, the J gene TRBJ1-1; D remains ambiguous. V was trimmed by 9 bases and J by 0 bases, leaving 11 bases between them. The CDR3 spans 13 residues. Looked up from germline, CDR1 is SGHTA and CDR2 is FQGNSA.

DNA for the CDR3: TGCGCCAGCAGCTTGGATGGCGAATCCTACAATGAGCAGTTCTTC. Its translation: CASSLDGESYNEQFF. The chain has TRBV5-1 and TRBJ2-1, with D uncertain. V lost 0 bases and J lost 1, with 8 bases in between. Germline loops: CDR1 SGHRS, CDR2 YFSETQ. The CDR3 loop spans 15 amino acids.

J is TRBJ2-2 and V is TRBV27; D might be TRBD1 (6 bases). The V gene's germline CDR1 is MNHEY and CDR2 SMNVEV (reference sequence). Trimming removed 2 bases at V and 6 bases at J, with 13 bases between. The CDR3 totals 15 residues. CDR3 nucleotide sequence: TGTGCCAGCAGTTTAATTCCACAGGGCCCCGGGGAGCTGTTTTTT. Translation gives CASSLIPQGPGELFF.

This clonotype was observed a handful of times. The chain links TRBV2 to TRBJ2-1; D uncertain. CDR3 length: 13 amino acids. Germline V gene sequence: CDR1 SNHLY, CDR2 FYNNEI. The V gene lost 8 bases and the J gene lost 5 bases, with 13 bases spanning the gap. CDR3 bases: TGTGCCAGCGGGTCCCTGGGCGACAATGAGCAGTTCTTC. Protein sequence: CASGSLGDNEQFF.

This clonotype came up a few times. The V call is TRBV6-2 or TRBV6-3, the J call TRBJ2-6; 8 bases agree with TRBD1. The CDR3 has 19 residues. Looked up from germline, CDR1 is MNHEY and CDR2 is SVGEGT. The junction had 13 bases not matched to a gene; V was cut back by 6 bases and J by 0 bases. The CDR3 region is CASSPGPGQAFSGANVLTF. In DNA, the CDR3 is TGTGCCAGCAGCCCTGGCCCGGGACAGGCCTTCTCTGGGGCCAACGTCCTGACTTTC.

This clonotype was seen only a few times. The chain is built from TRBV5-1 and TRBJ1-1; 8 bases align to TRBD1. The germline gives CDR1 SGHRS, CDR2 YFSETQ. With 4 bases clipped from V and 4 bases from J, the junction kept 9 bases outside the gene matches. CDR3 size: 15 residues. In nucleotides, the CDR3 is TGCGCCAGCAGCCCAGGGGGCGTAGGTCGCACTGAAGCTTTCTTT. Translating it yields CASSPGGVGRTEAFF.

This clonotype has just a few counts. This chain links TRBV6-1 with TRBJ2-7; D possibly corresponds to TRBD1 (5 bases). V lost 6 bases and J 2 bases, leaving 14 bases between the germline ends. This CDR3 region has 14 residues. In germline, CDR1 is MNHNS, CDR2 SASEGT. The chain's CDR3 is CASSVSRATYEQYF. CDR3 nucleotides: TGTGCCAGCAGCGTTAGCAGGGCAACCTACGAGCAGTACTTC.

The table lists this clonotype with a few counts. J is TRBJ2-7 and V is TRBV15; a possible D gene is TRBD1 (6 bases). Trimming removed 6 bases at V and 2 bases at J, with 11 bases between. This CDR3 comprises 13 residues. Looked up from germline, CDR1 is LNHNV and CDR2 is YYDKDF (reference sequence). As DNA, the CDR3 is TGTGCCACCAGTTTTGACAGGACCTACGAGCAGTACTTC. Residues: CATSFDRTYEQYF.